The present T cell receptor (beta chain) was sequenced within a study of blood T cells in healthy people across ages. A sample-barcoded 5' primer and a J-beta primer mix were used in a second PCR of about 7 to 12 cycles. MiXCR, applied by TCRdb to the 5' RACE reads, yields one record per CDR3 protein. The table lists about 750,000 distinct CDR3 sequences, about 55% of them singletons. The V segment lost 5 bases and the J segment 8 bases; nucleotides outside the gene matches: 8. The CDR3 totals 13 residues. The material sequenced was blood. This receptor was obtained from a man older than 75 in good health. This chain joins TRBV12-3 or TRBV12-4 and TRBJ1-2; TRBD1 matches at 7 bases. Here the CDR3 reads CASSPTGTGGYTF. Written as DNA, the CDR3 is TGTGCCAGCAGTCCGACAGGGACGGGAGGCTACACCTTC.